These 10 T cell receptor beta chains originate from one sample sequenced in a study of OX40 agonist ivuxolimab in advanced cancers. Generated by immunoSEQ multiplex PCR, the TCRdb table keeps only in-frame clones and is missing some. The sample has about 28,000 clones, 80% seen once. Sequenced material: CD4+ or CD8+ T cells sorted from blood, taken in a trial of the OX40 agonist ivuxolimab. All receptors derive from an adult with an advanced solid tumor such as melanoma, head and neck, liver or kidney cancer.

The chain couples TRBV5-1 to TRBJ2-7; TRBD1 matches at 10 bases. CDR3 length: 16 residues. CDR1 and CDR2 (germline): SGHRS, YFSETQ. Germline trimming cut 4 bases from V and 5 bases from J; bases unmatched to any gene: 12. DNA of the CDR3: TGCGCCAGCAGCCTTGATCGGACAGGGGGTGGCGACGAGCAGTACTTC. Its protein product is CASSLDRTGGGDEQYF.

The chain has TRBV7-8 and TRBJ2-7; TRBD1 agrees at 8 bases. This CDR3 has 15 amino acids. In germline, CDR1 is SGHVS, CDR2 FQNEAQ. V trimming: 1 base; J trimming: 7 bases; junction bases outside the gene matches: 9. The CDR3 loop is CASSLGPDRAGEQYF. In DNA, the CDR3 is TGTGCCAGCAGCTTAGGCCCGGACAGGGCCGGAGAGCAGTACTTC. The full variable domain, its missing parts supplied by reference TRBV7-8 and TRBJ2-7, is GAGVSQSPRYKVAKRGQDVALRCDPISGHVSLFWYQQALGQGPEFLTYFQNEAQLDKSGLPSDRFFAERPEGSVSTLKIQRTQQEDSAVYLCASSLGPDRAGEQYFGPGTRLTVT.

The chain carries TRBV2 and TRBJ2-1; D ambiguous. The CDR3 sequence is 10 residues long. Germline V CDR1 and CDR2: SNHLY, FYNNEI. V lost 6 bases and J 6 bases, leaving 3 bases between the germline ends. The CDR3 nucleotides read TGTGCCAGCAGCTTCAATGAGCAGTTCTTC. Protein sequence: CASSFNEQFF.

The V and J genes are TRBV30 and TRBJ2-5; perhaps TRBD2 as D (7 bases). Germline CDR1 and CDR2: GTSNPN and SVGIG (reference sequence). The CDR3 is 13 amino acids. Trimming left V 3 bases short and J 4 bases short, with 12 bases between. The CDR3 nucleotides are TGTGCCTGGAGGGGGAGGGGGGCAGAGACCCAGTACTTC. This sequence encodes CAWRGRGAETQYF.

The rearrangement uses TRBV6-5 and TRBJ2-7; 7 positions agree with TRBD2. Germline V gives CDR1 MNHEY, CDR2 SVGAGI. CDR3 length equals 12 residues. J was trimmed by 7 bases and V by 0 bases; bases with no gene match: 0. The CDR3 region is CASSYSGGEQYF. The CDR3 region has the DNA TGTGCCAGCAGTTACTCGGGGGGGGAGCAGTACTTC.

This clone was observed a handful of times. The chain recombines TRBV10-3 with TRBJ2-7; D is perhaps TRBD2 (5 bases). The CDR3 length is 12 residues. The germline V gene has CDR1 ENHRY and CDR2 SYGVKD. With 6 bases removed from V and 7 bases from J, the gap between germline ends came to 13 bases. The CDR3 spells CAISAGVLEQYF. As DNA, the CDR3 is TGTGCCATCAGCGCCGGGGTGCTGGAGCAGTACTTC.

The gene calls are TRBV4-1 and TRBJ1-4; 8 positions agree with TRBD1. This CDR3 comprises 14 residues. Germline lookup yields CDR1 MGHRA and CDR2 YSYEKL. Trimming took 6 bases from V and 3 from J; bases not matched to a gene: 3. CDR3 loop: CASSGQGPNEKLFF. The CDR3 DNA sequence: TGCGCCAGCAGTGGACAGGGACCTAATGAAAAACTGTTTTTT.

The chain employs TRBV19 and TRBJ1-1, with 9 bases matching TRBD1. The germline gives CDR1 LNHDA, CDR2 SQIVND (reference sequence). There are 14 residues in the CDR3. V dropped 7 bases and J dropped 2; count of bases not matched to a gene: 5. Here the CDR3 reads CASTMGQGNTEAFF. In DNA, the CDR3 is TGTGCCAGTACAATGGGACAGGGAAACACTGAAGCTTTCTTT.

The rearrangement uses TRBV5-6 and TRBJ2-3, with no clear D. The V end was cut by 5 bases, the J end by 6 bases, with 16 bases between. Germline CDR1 and CDR2: SGHDT and YYEEEE. The CDR3 extends over 14 amino acids. CDR3 loop: CASSQDLSPDTQYF. DNA of the CDR3: TGTGCCAGCAGTCAGGACCTCAGCCCCGATACGCAGTATTTT.

The chain is built from TRBV6-9 and TRBJ1-5; D ambiguous. CDR3 size: 15 residues. Per germline, CDR1 MNHGY and CDR2 SVAAGI. The V end was cut by 5 bases, the J end by 0 bases, with 11 bases between. The CDR3 protein is CASSRLPYSNQPQHF. DNA of the CDR3: TGTGCCAGCAGTCGGCTCCCGTATAGCAATCAGCCCCAGCATTTT.